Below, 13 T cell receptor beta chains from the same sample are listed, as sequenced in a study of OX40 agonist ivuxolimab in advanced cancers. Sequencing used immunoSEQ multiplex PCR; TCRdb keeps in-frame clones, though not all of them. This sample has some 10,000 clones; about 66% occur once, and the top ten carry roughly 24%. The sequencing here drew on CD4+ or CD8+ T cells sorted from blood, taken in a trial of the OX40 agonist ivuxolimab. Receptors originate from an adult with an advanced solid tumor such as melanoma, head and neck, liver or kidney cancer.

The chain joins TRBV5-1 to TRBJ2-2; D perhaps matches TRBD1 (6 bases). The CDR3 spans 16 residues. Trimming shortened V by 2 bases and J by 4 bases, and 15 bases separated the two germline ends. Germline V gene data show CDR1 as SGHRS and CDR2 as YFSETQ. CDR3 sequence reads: CASSFYRDLSTGELFF. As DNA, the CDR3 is TGCGCCAGCAGCTTTTACAGGGATCTAAGCACCGGGGAGCTGTTTTTT. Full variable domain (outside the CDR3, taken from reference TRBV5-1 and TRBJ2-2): KAGVTQTPRYLIKTRGQQVTLSCSPISGHRSVSWYQQTPGQGLQFLFEYFSETQRNKGNFPGRFSGRQFSNSRSEMNVSTLELGDSALYLCASSFYRDLSTGELFFGEGSRLTVL.

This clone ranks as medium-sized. CDR3 in amino acids: CASSPRTGVNTEAFF. The CDR3 DNA follows: TGTGCCAGCAGCCCTAGGACGGGTGTGAACACTGAAGCTTTCTTT. The chain is built from TRBV7-2 and TRBJ1-1; D not certain. The germline V and J ends were trimmed by 5 bases and 0 bases, with 13 bases remaining between them. The CDR3 runs to 15 residues. The V gene's germline CDR1 is SGHTA and CDR2 FQGNSA.

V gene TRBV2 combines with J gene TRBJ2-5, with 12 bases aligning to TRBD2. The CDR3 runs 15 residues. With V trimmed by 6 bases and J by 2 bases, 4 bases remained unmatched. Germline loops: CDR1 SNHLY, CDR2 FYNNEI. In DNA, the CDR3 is TGTGCCAGCAGGGCGCTAGCGGGGGGGCAAGAGACCCAGTACTTC. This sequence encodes CASRALAGGQETQYF.

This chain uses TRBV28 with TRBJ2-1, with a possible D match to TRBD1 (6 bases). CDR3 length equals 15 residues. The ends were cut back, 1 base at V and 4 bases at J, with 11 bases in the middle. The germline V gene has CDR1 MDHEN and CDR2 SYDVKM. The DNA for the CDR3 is TGTGCCAGCAGTTTATTAACAGGGTCATACAATGAGCAGTTCTTC. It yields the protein CASSLLTGSYNEQFF.

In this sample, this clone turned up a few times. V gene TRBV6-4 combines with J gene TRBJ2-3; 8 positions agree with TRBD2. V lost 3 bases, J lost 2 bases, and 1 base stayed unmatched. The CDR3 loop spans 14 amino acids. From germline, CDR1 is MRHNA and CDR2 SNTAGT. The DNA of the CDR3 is TGTGCCAGCAGTGAGCGGGGGGCCACAGATACGCAGTATTTT. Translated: CASSERGATDTQYF.

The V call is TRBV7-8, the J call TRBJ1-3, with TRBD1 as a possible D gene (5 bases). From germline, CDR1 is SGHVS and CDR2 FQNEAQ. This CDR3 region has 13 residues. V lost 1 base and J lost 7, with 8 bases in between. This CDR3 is CASSLDQGNTIYF. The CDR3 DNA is TGTGCCAGCAGCTTAGATCAGGGTAACACCATATATTTT. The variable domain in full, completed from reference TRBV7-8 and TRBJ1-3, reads GAGVSQSPRYKVAKRGQDVALRCDPISGHVSLFWYQQALGQGPEFLTYFQNEAQLDKSGLPSDRFFAERPEGSVSTLKIQRTQQEDSAVYLCASSLDQGNTIYFGEGSWLTVV.

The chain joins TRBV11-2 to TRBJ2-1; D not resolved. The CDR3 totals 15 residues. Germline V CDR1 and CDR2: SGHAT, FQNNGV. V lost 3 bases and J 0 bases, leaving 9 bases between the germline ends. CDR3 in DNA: TGTGCCAGCAGCTTTTACGGCGGCTCCTACAATGAGCAGTTCTTC. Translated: CASSFYGGSYNEQFF.

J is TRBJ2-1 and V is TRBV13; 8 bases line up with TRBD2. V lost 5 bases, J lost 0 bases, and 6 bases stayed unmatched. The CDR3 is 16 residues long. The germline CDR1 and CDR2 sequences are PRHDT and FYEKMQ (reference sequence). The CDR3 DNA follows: TGTGCCAGCAGCCCATCAGCGGGAGTCTCCTACAATGAGCAGTTCTTC. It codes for CASSPSAGVSYNEQFF.

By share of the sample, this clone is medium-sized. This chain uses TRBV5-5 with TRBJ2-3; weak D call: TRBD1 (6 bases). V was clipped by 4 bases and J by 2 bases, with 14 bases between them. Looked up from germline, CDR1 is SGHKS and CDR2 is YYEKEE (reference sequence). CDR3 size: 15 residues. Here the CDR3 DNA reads TGTGCCAGCAGCCAAGACAGGCAATACACAGATACGCAGTATTTT. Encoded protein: CASSQDRQYTDTQYF. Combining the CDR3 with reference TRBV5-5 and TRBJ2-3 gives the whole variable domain DAGVTQSPTHLIKTRGQQVTLRCSPISGHKSVSWYQQVLGQGPQFIFQYYEKEERGRGNFPDRFSARQFPNYSSELNVNALLLGDSALYLCASSQDRQYTDTQYFGPGTRLTVL.

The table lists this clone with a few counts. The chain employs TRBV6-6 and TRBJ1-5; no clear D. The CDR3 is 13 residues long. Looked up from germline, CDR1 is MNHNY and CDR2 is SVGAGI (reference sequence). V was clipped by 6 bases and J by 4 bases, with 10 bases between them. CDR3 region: CASSNGGNQPQHF. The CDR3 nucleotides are TGTGCCAGCAGCAACGGCGGTAATCAGCCCCAGCATTTT.

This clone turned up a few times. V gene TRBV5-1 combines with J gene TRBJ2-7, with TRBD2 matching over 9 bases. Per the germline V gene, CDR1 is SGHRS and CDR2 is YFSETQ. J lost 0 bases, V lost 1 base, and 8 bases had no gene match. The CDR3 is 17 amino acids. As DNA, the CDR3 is TGCGCCAGCAGCTTGTTCATCGAGCGGGGGGACTCCTACGAGCAGTACTTC. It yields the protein CASSLFIERGDSYEQYF. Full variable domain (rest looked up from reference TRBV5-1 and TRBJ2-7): KAGVTQTPRYLIKTRGQQVTLSCSPISGHRSVSWYQQTPGQGLQFLFEYFSETQRNKGNFPGRFSGRQFSNSRSEMNVSTLELGDSALYLCASSLFIERGDSYEQYFGPGTRLTVT.

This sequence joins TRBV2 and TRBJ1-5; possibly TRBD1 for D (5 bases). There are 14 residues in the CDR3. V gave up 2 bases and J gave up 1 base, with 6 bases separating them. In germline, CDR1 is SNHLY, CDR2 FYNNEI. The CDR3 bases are TGTGCCAGCAGTGAATGGGGGAGCAATCAGCCCCAGCATTTT. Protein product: CASSEWGSNQPQHF.

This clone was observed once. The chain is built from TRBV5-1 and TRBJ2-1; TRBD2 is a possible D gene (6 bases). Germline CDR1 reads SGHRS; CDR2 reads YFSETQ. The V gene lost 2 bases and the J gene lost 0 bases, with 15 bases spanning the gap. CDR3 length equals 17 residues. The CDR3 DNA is TGCGCCAGCAGCTTAACCGGGACTCCCCTCTCCTACAATGAGCAGTTCTTC. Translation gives CASSLTGTPLSYNEQFF.